This T cell receptor beta chain stems from a study of cytomegalovirus exposure and HLA in healthy donors. The donors were in the approximately 130-subject validation cohort, distinct from the approximately 670-subject first cohort. Germline-derived CDR1 and CDR2 are SEHNR and FQNEAQ (reference sequence). This CDR3 is built from 12 residues. Trimming left V 6 bases short and J 6 bases short, with 10 bases between. Comment on this clone: The antigen is unknown.

Repertoires were generated with immunoSEQ multiplex PCR, while TCRdb's copy carries only in-frame clones and drops some. The sample has 230,000 or so clones, 85% to 90% seen once. Study-level points and caveats: The study put 150 to 200 TCR beta chains on its list as cytomegalovirus-associated. Diagnosis of cytomegalovirus status made by the classifier reportedly showed high specificity and sensitivity.

The V and J genes are TRBV7-9 and TRBJ2-3; TRBD1 might be the D (6 bases). The receptor comes from a woman aged 18-35 years in good health and CMV-seronegative. Sample: PBMCs. In DNA form, the CDR3 reads TGTGCCAGCAGGGGAACAGGGGATACGCAGTATTTT. Translated, it gives CASRGTGDTQYF.